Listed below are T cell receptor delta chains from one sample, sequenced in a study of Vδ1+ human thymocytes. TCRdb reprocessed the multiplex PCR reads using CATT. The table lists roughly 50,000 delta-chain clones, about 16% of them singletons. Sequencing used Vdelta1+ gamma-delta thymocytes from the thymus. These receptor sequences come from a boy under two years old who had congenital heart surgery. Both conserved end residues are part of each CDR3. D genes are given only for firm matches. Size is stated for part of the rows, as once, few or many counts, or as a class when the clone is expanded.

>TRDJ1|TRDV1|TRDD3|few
TGTGCTCTTGGGGCTGGGGGCTGGGGGATTTACACCGATAAACTCATCTTT
CALGAGGWGIYTDKLIF
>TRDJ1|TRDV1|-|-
TGTGCTCTTGGGGAGGGTCTACCTCTCCTTCCTAAGGTACTGGGGACCTACACCGATAAACTCATCTTT
CALGEGLPLLPKVLGTYTDKLIF
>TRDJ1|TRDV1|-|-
TGTGCTCTTGGGGAAGGATTCCTACTTGCTGGGGATTACACCGATAAACTCATCTTT
CALGEGFLLAGDYTDKLIF
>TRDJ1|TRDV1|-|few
TGTGCTCTTGGGGAACTAACCGGGGGAGATGACACCGATAAACTCATCTTT
CALGELTGGDDTDKLIF
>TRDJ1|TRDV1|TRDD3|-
TGTGCTCTTGGGGCCCCTTTCCTCTGGGGGATCCCCACCGATAAACTCATCTTT
CALGAPFLWGIPTDKLIF
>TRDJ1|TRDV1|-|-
TGTGCTCTTGGGGAACTAAAAGGGGGACCTGAGCCTCATAGAAGGGAACTCATCTTT
CALGELKGGPEPHRRELIF
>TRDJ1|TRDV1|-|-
TGTGCTCTTGGGGCCGAAAGGAGGGCGGAGCCTACCGATAAACTCATCTTT
CALGAERRAEPTDKLIF
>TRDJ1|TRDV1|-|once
TGTGCTCTTGGGGAACTTTGCTTCAAATGGGGGGGAGAAACCGATAAACTCATCTTT
CALGELCFKWGGETDKLIF
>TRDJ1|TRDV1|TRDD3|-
TGTGCTCTTGGGGAGCCATTCCTGGGGGATACCTCCCCAACTTACACCGATAAACTCATATTT
CALGEPFLGDTSPTYTDKLIF
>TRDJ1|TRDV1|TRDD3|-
TGTGCTCTTGGGGAAACGCACCACCCCTTCCTTACGTCCCCGTACTGGGGGATACCCACCGATAAACTCATCTTT
CALGETHHPFLTSPYWGIPTDKLIF
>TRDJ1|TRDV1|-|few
TGTGCTCTTGGGGAACTTTCCGTCTGGGGCCTAACCGATAAACTCATCTTT
CALGELSVWGLTDKLIF
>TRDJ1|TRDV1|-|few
TGTGCTCTTGGGGAACTGTCCACCCCGTACACCGATAAACTCATCTTT
CALGELSTPYTDKLIF
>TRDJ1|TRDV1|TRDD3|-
TGTGCTCTTGGGGAACTAACCATACTGGGGGACACCGATAAACTCATCTTT
CALGELTILGDTDKLIF
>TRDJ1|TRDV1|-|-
TGTGCTCTTGGGGAAGACGTCTGGCTTACCGATAAACTCATCTTT
CALGEDVWLTDKLIF
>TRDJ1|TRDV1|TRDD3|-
TGTGCTCTTGGGGAACTGGAGACTGGGGGATACACCGATAAACTCATCTTT
CALGELETGGYTDKLIF
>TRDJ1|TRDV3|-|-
TGTGCCCGCTCAGGTACTACAGGGGTACTGGGAAGAACCGATAAACTCATCTTT
CARSGTTGVLGRTDKLIF